This TCR beta chain was sequenced in a study of blood T cells in healthy people across ages (dated by TCRdb to about 2015). Turning to the overall study: In model experiments, template switching captured roughly one uniquely barcoded TCR beta cDNA molecule for every two T cells. Using deep sequencing normalized with unique cDNA molecular identifiers, the study measured how TCR beta repertoire diversity changes with age. The donors were split into four age groups: young (average around 15 years), middle-aged (39), aged (approximately 59) and long-lived (approximately 80). Donors of different ages were randomly distributed across sequencing lanes to avoid experimental bias. For two donors (one aged 18 to 29 and one aged 80 or older), the study analyzed two additional independent replicas of 1 million unique cDNA reads from the same blood draw.

The 39 donors, aged 6 to 90 years, were systemically healthy Caucasian individuals from Russia. Each donor gave about 9.8 milliliters of peripheral blood, drawn into EDTA-treated Vacutainer tubes. Ficoll-Paque density-gradient centrifugation was used to isolate PBMCs, with at least 6 million obtained per sample. Total RNA was extracted from PBMCs with Trizol reagent, with at least 5.5 micrograms obtained per sample. For every donor, flow cytometry on a PBMC aliquot measured the percentage of naive CD45RAhigh/CD27high T cells. The library was made by 5' RACE. The sample was run on an Illumina HiSeq 2500. A second PCR of roughly 7 to 12 cycles was run with a J-beta primer mix and a sample-barcoded 5' primer. A template-switch 5' adaptor carrying 12 random nucleotides introduced a unique molecular identifier onto each TCR beta cDNA molecule. Each sample yielded at least 2.5 million CDR3-containing paired-end reads. First-strand cDNA synthesis was performed from all RNA using the Mint cDNA synthesis kit, with priming by a TRBC-specific oligonucleotide. All cDNA was treated with uracil-DNA glycosylase and then went through a first 18-cycle PCR with the universal primers M1SS and BC2_uni_R. The authors processed their data as follows. For normalization, 1 million high-quality reads were randomly selected from each sample, with every read carrying a distinct molecular identifier. Reads sharing molecular identifiers were discarded rather than binned into consensus sequences. MiTCR, with a Q25 quality threshold and the strictest error-elimination algorithm, was used for CDR3 identification, clonotype clustering and error correction. A nonparametric unseen species model with Euler transformation was used to estimate lower-bound total TCR beta diversity. The raw public reads went through TCRdb reprocessing: fastp at Q25, MiXCR clone calling, in-frame beta chains kept. Identical CDR3 protein sequences are pooled into one entry, listed with their most common genes and DNA. TCRdb assigned the V and J calls; the authors' analysis was not used. Here the sample has around 1.5 million distinct CDR3 sequences; 59% occur a single time. 6.5% to 8.5% of the sample lies in the top ten.

Turning to this clonotype: The antigen this receptor binds is unknown. The record has no base qualities; no much larger clone is one base away.

The paper's findings and limits, for the study overall: There was a strong correlation between observed TCR beta diversity and the percentage of naive T cells measured by flow cytometry. Total diversity estimates from one million sequenced T cells were considered lower bounds and underestimates. Bulk unsorted PBMC profiling prevented conclusive comparison of naive and antigen-experienced compartments. Observed TCR beta diversity per million T cells fell roughly linearly with age, and a significant reduction was already apparent by age around 40. The CMV infection status of donors was not known, potentially confounding age-related changes in expanded clonotypes. Compared with the aged group, more naive CD4+ T cells, fewer expanded clones and increased TCR diversity were shown by the long-lived group, suggesting age selection.

From its cysteine to its phenylalanine, the CDR3 spans 12 amino acids. Kept here is only the CDR3 DNA, which spans 36 bases and is read in frame from base 1. V loses 7 bases of germline sequence and J loses 8 bases, and the interval between the two ends is 14 bases. Looking up the germline V gene yields CDR1 SQVTM and CDR2 ANQGSEA. The sample was blood. This receptor chain uses TRBV29-1 and TRBJ1-4, with TRBD1 perhaps the D gene, on 6 matching bases. The clonotype originates from a man aged 18 to 30 in good health. The CDR3 loop reads CSADSSEEKLFF. The nucleotides read TGCAGCGCGGACAGTTCGGAGGAAAAACTGTTTTTT.